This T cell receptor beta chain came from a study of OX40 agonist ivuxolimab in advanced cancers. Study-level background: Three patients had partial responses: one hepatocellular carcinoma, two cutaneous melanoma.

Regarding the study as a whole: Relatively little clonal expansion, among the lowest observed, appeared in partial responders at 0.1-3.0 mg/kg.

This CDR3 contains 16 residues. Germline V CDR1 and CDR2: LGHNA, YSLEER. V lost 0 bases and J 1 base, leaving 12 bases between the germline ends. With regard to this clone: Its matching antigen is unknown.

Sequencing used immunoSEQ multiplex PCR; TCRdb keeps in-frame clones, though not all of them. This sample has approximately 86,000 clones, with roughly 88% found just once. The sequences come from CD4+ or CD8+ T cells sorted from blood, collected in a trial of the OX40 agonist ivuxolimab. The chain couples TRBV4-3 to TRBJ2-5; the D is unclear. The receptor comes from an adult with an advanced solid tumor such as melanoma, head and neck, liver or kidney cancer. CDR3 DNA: TGCGCCAGCAGCCAAGATCCGTCGTTCAGCCAAGAGACCCAGTACTTC. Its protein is CASSQDPSFSQETQYF.